This is a list of T cell receptor beta chains from one sample in a study of shared clonotypes between healthy human individuals. TCRdb's copy holds only in-frame clones and misses some; the assay was immunoSEQ multiplex PCR. In the table there are over a million clones, about four fifths of which are singletons. Material: memory CD4+ T cells from PBMCs. These receptors were obtained from a man aged 18 to 35 in good health. Some clones in this sample may be carry-over from other donors' samples. The CDR3 runs from the conserved cysteine through the conserved F or W. D genes are given only for firm matches. A row's size may be missing; if present it is once, few, many or a size class.

>-|TRBD2|TRBV27|TRBJ2-1
TGTGCCAGCAGTTTACGTCTAGCGGGGTACAATGAGCAGTTCTTC
CASSLRLAGYNEQFF
>once|-|TRBV2|TRBJ2-7
TGTGCCAGCAGTGTCGGATTGACGTCCTACGAGCAGTACTTC
CASSVGLTSYEQYF
>-|-|TRBV20-1|TRBJ1-2
TGCAGGGGATGGAGTAACTATGGCTACACCTTC
CRGWSNYGYTF
>few|TRBD1|TRBV6-6|TRBJ2-7
TGTGCCAGCAGTTCGGACAGGGGGAAGAGGTACGAGCAGTACTTC
CASSSDRGKRYEQYF
>-|-|TRBV2|TRBJ1-1
TGTGCCAGCAGTGTTGACCAGGGAAGTAGGACTGAAGCTTTCTTT
CASSVDQGSRTEAFF
>-|-|TRBV5-1|TRBJ2-5
TGCGCCAGCAGCTTCGCGGAAGAGACCCAGTACTTC
CASSFAEETQYF
>-|TRBD1|TRBV30|TRBJ1-2
TGTGCCTGGAGCTGGGGACAGGGAGATGGCTACACCTTC
CAWSWGQGDGYTF
>-|TRBD1|TRBV28|TRBJ1-5
TGTGCCAGCTACTCCCAGGGGGCGGGGGGCAATCAGCCCCAGCATTTT
CASYSQGAGGNQPQHF
>-|TRBD1|TRBV25-1|TRBJ2-5
TGTGCCAGCGGCCCCGGGACAGGGGAGACCCAGTACTTC
CASGPGTGETQYF
>once|-|TRBV19|TRBJ2-3
TGTGCCAGTCGGAGATCCGGGTCGGGTTCCACAGATACGCAGTATTTT
CASRRSGSGSTDTQYF
>-|-|TRBV5-5|TRBJ1-4
TGTGCCAGCAGCTTGGCGGGAGGGGTGGCTGAAAAACTGTTTTTT
CASSLAGGVAEKLFF
>-|-|TRBV2|TRBJ2-2
TGTGCCAGCGCGCGGGTCCTCGCGAACACCGGGGAGCTGTTTTTT
CASARVLANTGELFF
>-|-|TRBV7-8|TRBJ2-7
TGTGCCAGCAGCTTAGCACCGTGGAGCTCCTACGAGCAGTACTTC
CASSLAPWSSYEQYF
>-|-|TRBV28|TRBJ2-3
TGTGCCAGCAGTTTAGGGTTGGATACGCAGTATTTT
CASSLGLDTQYF
>-|TRBD2|TRBV28|TRBJ2-3
TGTGCCAGCAGTTTAAGCGGGAAAGGGTCCACAGATACGCAGTATTTT
CASSLSGKGSTDTQYF
>-|TRBD2|TRBV11-2|TRBJ2-7
TGTGCCAGCAGCCAAGAGGGGACTAGCGGGCCAAACCCGCGGGAGCAGTACTTC
CASSQEGTSGPNPREQYF
>-|-|TRBV5-1|TRBJ2-3
TGCGCCAGCAGCTTGGCTCCCGGCCGGAGTGTAGATACGCAGTATTTT
CASSLAPGRSVDTQYF
>-|-|TRBV6-4|TRBJ1-1
TGTGCCAGCAAGGCGGTGAAAGAGAACACTGAAGCTTTCTTT
CASKAVKENTEAFF
>-|-|TRBV2|TRBJ2-1
TGTGCCAGCAGTGACGTGAGTCCCCGGCAGTTCTTC
CASSDVSPRQFF
>once|-|TRBV28|TRBJ1-1
TGTGCCAGCAGTTTACCCCTCCAGATGGGCACTGAAGCTTTCTTT
CASSLPLQMGTEAFF
>-|-|TRBV19|TRBJ2-1
TGTGCCAGTAGTCCGGCAGGGTTTTTGCGGTTCTTC
CASSPAGFLRFF
>-|-|TRBV2|TRBJ2-3
TGTGCCAGCTACCGACAGGCCACAGATACGCAGTATTTT
CASYRQATDTQYF
>-|-|TRBV29-1|TRBJ2-1
TGCAGCGGGGACGGAGCCGGAAAAGGAGATGAGCAGTTCTTC
CSGDGAGKGDEQFF
>-|-|TRBV6-1|TRBJ1-1
TGTGCCAGCAGTGAGTACGGGGGAGGGGACACTGAAGCTTTCTTT
CASSEYGGGDTEAFF
>-|-|TRBV12-5|TRBJ1-2
TGTGCTAGTGGTACGGACGCTCACAAGGGGGGCTACACCTTC
CASGTDAHKGGYTF
>-|-|TRBV15|TRBJ2-3
TGTGCCACCAGCAGAGGGGGGGCGAGCACAGATACGCAGTATTTT
CATSRGGASTDTQYF
>-|TRBD2|TRBV9|TRBJ2-2
TGTGCCAGCAGCTCACGGGCTAGCGGCACCGGGGAGCTGTTTTTT
CASSSRASGTGELFF
>few|TRBD1|TRBV9|TRBJ1-4
TGTGCCAGCAGCCCCGGGATGGGGACAGAAAATGAAAAACTGTTTTTT
CASSPGMGTENEKLFF
>-|-|TRBV7-2|TRBJ2-4
TGTGCCAGCAGCTTAGATGAAGGCATTCAGTACTTC
CASSLDEGIQYF
>few|-|TRBV7-2|TRBJ1-1
TGTGCCAGCCTACCTCCTTCGGACACTGAAGCTTTCTTT
CASLPPSDTEAFF
>-|TRBD2|TRBV5-4|TRBJ2-7
TGTGCCACATCACTAGCGGCCCTCTCCTACGAGCAGTACTTC
CATSLAALSYEQYF
>once|-|TRBV10-3|TRBJ2-3
TGTGCCATCAGTGAGCCTAGCGCCACAGATACGCAGTATTTT
CAISEPSATDTQYF
>-|TRBD2|TRBV7-2|TRBJ2-1
TGTGCCAGCAGCTCTGGGGGGGCGGGAGGTCCCAATGAGCAGTTCTTC
CASSSGGAGGPNEQFF
>-|-|TRBV6-4|TRBJ1-4
TGTGCCAGGGTCAAGGGCGCAACTAATGAAAAACTGTTTTTT
CARVKGATNEKLFF
>-|-|TRBV5-1|TRBJ2-7
TGCGCCAGCAGCTTGGAAGGGGGGCGTGGGCAGTACTTC
CASSLEGGRGQYF
>-|TRBD1|TRBV18|TRBJ1-4
TGTGCCAGCTCACCACCCCAAAACAGGGGACTGCGTGAAAAACTGTTTTTT
CASSPPQNRGLREKLFF
>-|-|TRBV28|TRBJ2-4
TGTGCCAGCAGTTTAGGTATCAGGGTGATAGCCAAAAACATTCAGTACTTC
CASSLGIRVIAKNIQYF
>-|-|TRBV10-3|TRBJ2-3
-
CAISSTSGLAGSTQYF
>-|-|TRBV25-1|TRBJ2-3
TGTGCCAGCAGTGTTGCGGCGGCAGATACGCAGTATTTT
CASSVAAADTQYF
>once|TRBD2|TRBV7-8|TRBJ2-3
TGTGCCAGCAGCTTAGCTCACAGGACTAGCGCTAGCACAGATACGCAGTATTTT
CASSLAHRTSASTDTQYF
>-|-|TRBV28|TRBJ2-7
TGTGCCAGCAGTTTATTCCGTGCTTTGGGGTACGAGCAGTACTTC
CASSLFRALGYEQYF
>-|TRBD1|TRBV18|TRBJ2-5
TGTGCCAGCTCCCTCGGACAGGTCCAAGAGACCCAGTACTTC
CASSLGQVQETQYF
>-|-|TRBV2|TRBJ1-1
TGTGCCCGGGCGGGGTTGCTGGACAGCTCCAACACTGAAGCTTTCTTT
CARAGLLDSSNTEAFF
>few|-|TRBV28|TRBJ2-5
TGTGCCAGCAGTTCGACAGGTCCGGGGACCCAGTACTTC
CASSSTGPGTQYF
>many|TRBD2|TRBV28|TRBJ2-3
TGTGCCAGCAGTTTGAGGACTAGCTCCCTTGGGGGGGCAGATACGCAGTATTTT
CASSLRTSSLGGADTQYF